These 11 T cell receptor beta chains were sequenced from one sample in a study of PD-1 blockade in classical Hodgkin lymphoma. Libraries were prepared by immunoSEQ multiplex PCR; TCRdb keeps only in-frame clonotypes and omits some of them. The sample includes approximately 20,000 clones, around 94% of them seen just once. As to time point: newly diagnosed, previously untreated cHL patient sample. What was sequenced was peripheral blood mononuclear cells (PBMCs). Receptors originate from a human donor with classical Hodgkin lymphoma.

The chain has TRBV19 and TRBJ1-1, with TRBD1 as a possible D gene (5 bases). Trimming took 2 bases from V and 9 from J, leaving 10 bases between them. The germline V gene has CDR1 LNHDA and CDR2 SQIVND (reference sequence). This CDR3 region has 12 residues. CDR3: CASSIRGVKAFF. The CDR3, as DNA: TGTGCCAGTAGTATACGAGGGGTAAAAGCTTTCTTT. Using reference TRBV19 and TRBJ1-1 for the parts outside the CDR3, the full variable domain is DGGITQSPKYLFRKEGQNVTLSCEQNLNHDAMYWYRQDPGQGLRLIYYSQIVNDFQKGDIAEGYSVSREKKESFPLTVTSAQKNPTAFYLCASSIRGVKAFFGQGTRLTVV.

V gene TRBV18 combines with J gene TRBJ1-6, with 9 bases fitting TRBD1. V shed 4 bases and J 8 bases; nucleotides not matched to a gene: 3. Germline V gives CDR1 KGHSH, CDR2 LQKENI. CDR3 length equals 14 residues. CDR3: CASSRDRGDSPLHF. The CDR3 bases are TGTGCCAGCTCACGTGACAGGGGGGATTCACCCCTCCACTTT.

This chain joins TRBV12-5 and TRBJ1-5; D unresolved. This CDR3 spans 15 amino acids. The germline V and J ends were trimmed by 3 bases and 0 bases, with 9 bases remaining between them. The germline gives CDR1 LGHNT, CDR2 FRNRAP. The CDR3 loop is CASGFATYSNQPQHF. CDR3 bases: TGTGCTAGTGGTTTCGCGACCTATAGCAATCAGCCCCAGCATTTT.

This clone was observed a single time. The chain combines TRBV6-1 with TRBJ2-3; no definite D call. Germline V gene lookup returns CDR1 MNHNS and CDR2 SASEGT. V was trimmed by 0 bases and J by 2 bases, leaving 3 bases between them. This CDR3 region has 13 residues. This chain's CDR3 is CASSEAYTDTQYF. The CDR3, as DNA: TGTGCCAGCAGTGAAGCGTACACAGATACGCAGTATTTT.

The V and J genes are TRBV7-9 and TRBJ1-1; a weak D match, TRBD1 (5 bases). The germline V and J ends were trimmed by 8 bases and 2 bases, with 15 bases remaining between them. From germline, CDR1 is SEHNR and CDR2 FQNEAQ (reference sequence). The CDR3 spans 14 residues. The CDR3 nucleotides are TGTGCCAGCCAAGACCCGGGGCTTAACACTGAAGCTTTCTTT. It encodes CASQDPGLNTEAFF.

This chain uses TRBV18 with TRBJ2-5; the match to TRBD1 covers 10 bases. Germline loops: CDR1 KGHSH, CDR2 LQKENI. The CDR3 length is 16 residues. The V and J ends lost 2 bases and 5 bases, in that order; junction bases with no gene match: 8. The CDR3 nucleotides are TGTGCCAGCTCACCAAACATGGGACAGGGGACTGAGACCCAGTACTTC. Protein product: CASSPNMGQGTETQYF.

The chain employs TRBV25-1 and TRBJ2-1, with TRBD2 as a possible D gene (7 bases). The V gene lost 2 bases and the J gene lost 7 bases, with 21 bases spanning the gap. Germline V gives CDR1 MGHDK, CDR2 SYGVNS. The CDR3 sequence is 17 residues long. The CDR3 sequence is CASSEPLRGRGGNEQFF. CDR3 DNA: TGTGCCAGCAGTGAACCGCTAAGGGGAAGGGGGGGAAATGAGCAGTTCTTC.

V gene TRBV5-6 combines with J gene TRBJ1-4; perhaps TRBD1 as D (6 bases). The CDR3 contains 16 residues. Germline V lookup: CDR1 SGHDT, CDR2 YYEEEE. With 3 bases removed from V and 6 bases from J, the gap between germline ends came to 18 bases. The CDR3 here is CASSSQRLTGDEKLFF. CDR3 bases: TGTGCCAGCAGCTCCCAGCGGCTGACAGGCGATGAAAAACTGTTTTTT.

The chain joins TRBV10-1 to TRBJ1-3; perhaps TRBD1 as D (6 bases). Germline V gene lookup returns CDR1 WNHNN and CDR2 SYGVQD (reference sequence). Trimming took off 8 bases at V and 0 bases at J, with 29 bases between the two ends. This CDR3 has 20 residues. This CDR3 reads CASGEVPGQEVLSSGNTIYF. The CDR3 DNA sequence: TGCGCCAGCGGGGAAGTTCCGGGACAAGAGGTTCTTTCCTCTGGAAACACCATATATTTT.

The chain uses TRBV30 and TRBJ2-7; D is ambiguous. Germline values: CDR1 GTSNPN, CDR2 SVGIG (reference sequence). The V and J ends lost 2 bases and 2 bases respectively, with 10 bases between them. This CDR3 is built from 13 residues. The CDR3 loop is CAWSLGQTYEQYF. In DNA, the CDR3 is TGTGCCTGGAGTCTGGGTCAAACCTACGAGCAGTACTTC.

Only a few counts were recorded for this clone. The chain links TRBV28 to TRBJ1-6; D call uncertain. Trimming shortened V by 10 bases and J by 9 bases, and 19 bases separated the two germline ends. Germline CDR1 and CDR2: MDHEN and SYDVKM. The CDR3 totals 14 residues. The CDR3 nucleotides read TGTGCCACCAAAGCCGGGAGAGAGAGTTCACCCCTCCACTTT. This codes for CATKAGRESSPLHF.